This T cell receptor (beta chain) was recorded in a study of cytomegalovirus exposure and HLA in healthy donors. The study's findings and limits: Several V segments, TRBV6-2 and TRBV6-3 among them, could not be told apart and were dropped. An analysis that came later showed most CMV-associated TCR beta chains appearing HLA-restricted. Diagnosis of cytomegalovirus status made by the classifier reportedly showed high specificity and sensitivity. It has been reported that TCR beta sequences accurately predicted the HLA-A and HLA-B alleles of most subjects.

The PCR ran on 60 Vbeta and 13 Jbeta primers. Data came from immunoSEQ multiplex PCR; TCRdb stores just in-frame clones and leaves some out. The data show more than 95,000 clones, with approximately 80% seen just once and approximately 1.5% held by the top ten. On this clone: Its target is unknown.

Germline loops: CDR1 LNHNV, CDR2 YYDKDF (reference sequence). After removal of 0 bases from V and 4 bases from J, the junction contained 10 bases not matched to a gene. CDR3 length equals 19 residues. The TCR originated in a middle-aged woman in good health and CMV-seronegative. The J gene is TRBJ2-6, the V gene TRBV15, with 9 bases aligning to TRBD1. Sequences were obtained from PBMCs. The CDR3 DNA is TGTGCCACCAGCAGAGAAAGAGGGACAGGGACATTGGGGGCCAACGTCCTGACTTTC. Translation: CATSRERGTGTLGANVLTF. The entire variable domain, with the rest obtained from reference TRBV15 and TRBJ2-6, is as follows: DAMVIQNPRYQVTQFGKPVTLSCSQTLNHNVMYWYQQKSSQAPKLLFHYYDKDFNNEADTPDNFQSRRPNTSFCFLDIRSPGLGDTAMYLCATSRERGTGTLGANVLTFGAGSRLTVL.